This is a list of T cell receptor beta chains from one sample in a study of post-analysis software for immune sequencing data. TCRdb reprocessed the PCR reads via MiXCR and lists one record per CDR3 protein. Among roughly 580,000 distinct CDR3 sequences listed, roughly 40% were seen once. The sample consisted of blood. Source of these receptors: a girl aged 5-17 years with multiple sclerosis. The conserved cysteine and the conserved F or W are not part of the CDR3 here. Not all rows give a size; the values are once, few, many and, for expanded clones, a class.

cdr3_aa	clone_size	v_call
ASSGWENEAF	few	TRBV25-1
ASSTGGAEVDEQY	.	TRBV10-1
SVKGLVVDEQF	few	TRBV29-1
ASSKQTANYGYT	.	TRBV4-1
ASSQDTNYGYT	.	TRBV4-2
AVGPANYGYT	.	TRBV10-3
ASSAGQRYEQY	few	TRBV12-3/TRBV12-4
SAYRDPRVNEQF	.	TRBV20-1
AISEEAGRPYEQY	.	TRBV10-3
SAVAGEYYGELF	.	TRBV20-1
AISDPAGPRGYT	many	TRBV10-3
ASSFWDRAYNEQF	few	TRBV12-3/TRBV12-4
ASSYGSGGAYEQF	few	TRBV6-5
ASSQGTGEHEQY	.	TRBV4-2
AISFGLATSNEQF	.	TRBV10-3
SVLGNEQY	.	TRBV29-1
ASSLGSDAQY	.	TRBV12-3/TRBV12-4
SARGASSSGNTIY	.	TRBV20-1
SVGGLAGDEQF	.	TRBV29-1
ASSQDVEASYEQY	.	TRBV4-2
ATSDGAGRYSNQPQH	.	TRBV24-1
ASSLSQGLYNEQY	.	TRBV7-6
APEDTEAF	.	TRBV7-9
ASSRGQQAETQY	.	TRBV5-1
ASSPGTEQETQY	.	TRBV5-1
AGSLLSQGVADTQY	once	TRBV27
ASSQERLAGGYEQY	.	TRBV3-1
ASSLERQGYEQY	few	TRBV7-2
ASSLSRLGGRHYEQY	.	TRBV12-3/TRBV12-4
SARTVLAGRDNEQF	.	TRBV20-1
ASSQAIPLRGSSYEQY	.	TRBV4-1
ASSSGTPETQY	.	TRBV5-5
ASSPNKGKGYNEQF	few	TRBV7-9
ASSQERGGQSEKLF	.	TRBV3-1
ASSGDRGPSYEQY	once	TRBV7-9
SVEDGDREVQETQY	few	TRBV29-1
ASSSDRDGYT	.	TRBV7-9
SPQAGGDETQY	.	TRBV29-1
ASSLEAGRPLKGYT	.	TRBV7-2
ASSFPGLEQY	.	TRBV27
SVKTGTAYEQY	.	TRBV29-1
ASTPRGNTEAF	.	TRBV12-3/TRBV12-4
ASSTGTGVRGYGYT	.	TRBV7-2
ASSLSTENTEAF	.	TRBV12-3/TRBV12-4
ASSLEGGLSYEQY	.	TRBV7-6